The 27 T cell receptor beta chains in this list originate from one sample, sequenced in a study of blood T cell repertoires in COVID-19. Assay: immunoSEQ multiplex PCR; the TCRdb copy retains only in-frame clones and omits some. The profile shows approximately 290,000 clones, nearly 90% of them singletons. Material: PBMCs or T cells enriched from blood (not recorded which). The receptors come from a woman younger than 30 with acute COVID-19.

The CDR3: CASRQNQETQYF. CDR3 bases: TGTGCCAGTAGACAAAACCAAGAGACCCAGTACTTC. This chain uses TRBV19 with TRBJ2-5; unclear D gene. V lost 6 bases and J 0 bases, leaving 5 bases between the germline ends. Germline assignment: CDR1 LNHDA and CDR2 SQIVND (reference sequence). The CDR3 consists of 12 residues.

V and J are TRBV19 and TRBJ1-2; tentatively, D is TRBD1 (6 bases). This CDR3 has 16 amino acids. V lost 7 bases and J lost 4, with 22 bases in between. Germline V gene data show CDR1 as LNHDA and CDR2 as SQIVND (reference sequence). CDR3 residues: CASTWGSGQHSYGYTF. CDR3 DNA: TGTGCCAGTACCTGGGGTAGTGGACAGCACAGCTATGGCTACACCTTC.

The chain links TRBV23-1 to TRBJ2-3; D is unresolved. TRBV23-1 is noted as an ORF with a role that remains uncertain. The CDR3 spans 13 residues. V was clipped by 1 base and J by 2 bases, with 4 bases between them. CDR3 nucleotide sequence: TGCGCCAGCAGTCAATACAACACAGATACGCAGTATTTT. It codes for CASSQYNTDTQYF.

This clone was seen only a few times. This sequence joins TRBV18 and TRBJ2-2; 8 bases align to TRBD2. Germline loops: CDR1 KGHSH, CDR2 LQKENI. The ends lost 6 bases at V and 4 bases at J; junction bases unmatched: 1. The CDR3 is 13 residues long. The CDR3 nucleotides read TGTGCCAGCTCTGCGGGAGGCACCGGGGAGCTGTTTTTT. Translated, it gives CASSAGGTGELFF.

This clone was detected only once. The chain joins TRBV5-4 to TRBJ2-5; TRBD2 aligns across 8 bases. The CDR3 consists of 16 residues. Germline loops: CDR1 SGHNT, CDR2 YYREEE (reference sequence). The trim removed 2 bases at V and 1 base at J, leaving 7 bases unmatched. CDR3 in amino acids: CASSFKRETLQETQYF. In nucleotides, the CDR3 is TGTGCCAGCAGCTTCAAGCGGGAGACACTCCAAGAGACCCAGTACTTC.

The CDR3 reads CSASASGQGYNEQYF. The DNA of the CDR3 is TGCAGTGCTAGTGCTTCCGGACAGGGATACAACGAGCAGTACTTC. This chain joins TRBV20-1 and TRBJ2-7; 8 nucleotides match TRBD1. Germline loops: CDR1 DFQATT, CDR2 SNEGSKA (reference sequence). This CDR3 region has 15 residues. V shed 3 bases, J shed 5 bases, and the junction held 12 bases outside the gene matches.

CDR3 nucleotides: TGTGCCTGGAGTATAGGGGGGGACAATCAGCCCCAGCATTTT. Residues: CAWSIGGDNQPQHF. This chain links TRBV30 with TRBJ1-5, with D perhaps matching TRBD1 (6 bases). CDR3 length equals 14 residues. Germline V lookup: CDR1 GTSNPN, CDR2 SVGIG (reference sequence). Trimming stripped 2 bases from V and 3 bases from J, with 11 bases between.

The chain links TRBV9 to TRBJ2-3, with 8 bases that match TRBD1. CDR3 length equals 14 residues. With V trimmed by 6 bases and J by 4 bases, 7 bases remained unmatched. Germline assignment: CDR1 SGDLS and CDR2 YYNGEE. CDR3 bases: TGTGCCAGCAACTACGACAGGGGCCCAGATACGCAGTATTTT. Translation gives CASNYDRGPDTQYF.

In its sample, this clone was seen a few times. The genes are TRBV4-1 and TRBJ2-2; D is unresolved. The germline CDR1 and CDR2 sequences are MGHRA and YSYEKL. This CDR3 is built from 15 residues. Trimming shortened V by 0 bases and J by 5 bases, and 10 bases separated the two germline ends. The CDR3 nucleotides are TGCGCCAGCAGCCAAGAAAGCCTGCTAACCGGGGAGCTGTTTTTT. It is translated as CASSQESLLTGELFF.

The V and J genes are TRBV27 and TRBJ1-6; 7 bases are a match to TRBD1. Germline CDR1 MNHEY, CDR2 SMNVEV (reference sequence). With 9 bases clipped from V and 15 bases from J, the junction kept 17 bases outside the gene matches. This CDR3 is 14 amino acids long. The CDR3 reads CARDRDSILLVLHF. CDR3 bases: TGTGCCAGGGACCGGGACAGTATCCTCCTAGTCCTCCACTTT.

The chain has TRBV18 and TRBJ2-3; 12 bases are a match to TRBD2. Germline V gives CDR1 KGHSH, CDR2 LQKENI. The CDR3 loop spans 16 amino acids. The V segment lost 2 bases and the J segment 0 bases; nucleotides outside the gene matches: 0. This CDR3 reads CASSPGTSGSTDTQYF. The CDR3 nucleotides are TGTGCCAGCTCACCAGGGACTAGCGGGAGCACAGATACGCAGTATTTT. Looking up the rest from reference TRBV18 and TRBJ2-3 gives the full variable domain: NAGVMQNPRHLVRRRGQEARLRCSPMKGHSHVYWYRQLPEEGLKFMVYLQKENIIDESGMPKERFSAEFPKEGPSILRIQQVVRGDSAAYFCASSPGTSGSTDTQYFGPGTRLTVL.

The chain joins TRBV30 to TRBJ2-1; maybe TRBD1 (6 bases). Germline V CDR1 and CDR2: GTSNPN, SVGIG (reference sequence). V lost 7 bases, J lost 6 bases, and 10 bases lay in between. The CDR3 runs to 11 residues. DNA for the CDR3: TGTGCCTTACAGGGCCCCAATGAGCAGTTCTTC. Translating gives CALQGPNEQFF.

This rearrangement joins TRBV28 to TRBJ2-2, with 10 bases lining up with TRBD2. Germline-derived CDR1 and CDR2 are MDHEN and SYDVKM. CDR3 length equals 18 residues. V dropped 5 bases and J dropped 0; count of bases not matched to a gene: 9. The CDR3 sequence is CASSTTTGTSANTGELFF. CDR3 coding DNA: TGTGCCAGCAGTACAACTACCGGGACTAGCGCGAACACCGGGGAGCTGTTTTTT.

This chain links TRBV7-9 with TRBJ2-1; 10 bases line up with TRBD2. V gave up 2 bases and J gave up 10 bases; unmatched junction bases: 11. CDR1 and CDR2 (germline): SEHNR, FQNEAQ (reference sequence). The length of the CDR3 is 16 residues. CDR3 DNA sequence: TGTGCCAGCAGCTTACCACTAGCGGGATATCAGGGGGAGCAGTTCTTC. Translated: CASSLPLAGYQGEQFF.

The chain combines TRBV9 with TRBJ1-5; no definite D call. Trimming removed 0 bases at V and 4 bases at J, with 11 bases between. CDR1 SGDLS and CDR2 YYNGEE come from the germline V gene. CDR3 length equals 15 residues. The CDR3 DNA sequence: TGTGCCAGCAGCGTAGACGGGTTGGGTAATCAGCCCCAGCATTTT. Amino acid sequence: CASSVDGLGNQPQHF.

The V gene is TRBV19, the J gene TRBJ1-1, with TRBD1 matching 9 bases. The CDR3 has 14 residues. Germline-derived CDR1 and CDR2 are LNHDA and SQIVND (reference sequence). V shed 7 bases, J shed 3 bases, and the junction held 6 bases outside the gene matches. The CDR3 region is CASIPQGAYTEAFF. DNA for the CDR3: TGTGCCAGTATTCCACAGGGGGCCTACACTGAAGCTTTCTTT. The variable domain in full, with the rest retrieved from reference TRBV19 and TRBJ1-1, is DGGITQSPKYLFRKEGQNVTLSCEQNLNHDAMYWYRQDPGQGLRLIYYSQIVNDFQKGDIAEGYSVSREKKESFPLTVTSAQKNPTAFYLCASIPQGAYTEAFFGQGTRLTVV.

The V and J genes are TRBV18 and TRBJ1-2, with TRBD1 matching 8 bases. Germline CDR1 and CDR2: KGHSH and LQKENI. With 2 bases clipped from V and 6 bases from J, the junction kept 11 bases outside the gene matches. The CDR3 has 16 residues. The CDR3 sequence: CASSPGQGAATNGYTF. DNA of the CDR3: TGTGCCAGCTCACCAGGGCAGGGGGCGGCCACTAATGGCTACACCTTC.

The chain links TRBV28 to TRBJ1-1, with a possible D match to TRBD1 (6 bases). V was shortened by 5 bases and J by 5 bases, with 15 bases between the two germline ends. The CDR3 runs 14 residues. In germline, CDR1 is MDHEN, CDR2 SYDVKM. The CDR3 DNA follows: TGTGCCAGCAGTAGGACGGCGGGGGCTACTGAAGCTTTCTTT. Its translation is CASSRTAGATEAFF.

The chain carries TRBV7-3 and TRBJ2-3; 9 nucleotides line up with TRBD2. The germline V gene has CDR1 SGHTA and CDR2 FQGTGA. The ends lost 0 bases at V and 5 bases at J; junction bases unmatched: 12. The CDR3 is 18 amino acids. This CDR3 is CASSLTHLAGVPLDTQYF. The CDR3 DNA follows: TGTGCCAGCAGCTTAACCCATTTAGCGGGAGTGCCCCTAGATACGCAGTATTTT.

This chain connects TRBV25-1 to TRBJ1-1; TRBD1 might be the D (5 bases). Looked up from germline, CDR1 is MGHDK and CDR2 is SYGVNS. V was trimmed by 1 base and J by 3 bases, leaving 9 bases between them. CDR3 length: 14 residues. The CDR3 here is CASSEFGGDTEAFF. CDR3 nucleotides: TGTGCCAGCAGTGAATTTGGGGGGGACACTGAAGCTTTCTTT.

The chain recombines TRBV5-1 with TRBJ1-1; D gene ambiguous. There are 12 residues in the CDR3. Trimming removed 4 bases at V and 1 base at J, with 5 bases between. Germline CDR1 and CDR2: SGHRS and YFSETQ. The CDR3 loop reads CASSPGNTEAFF. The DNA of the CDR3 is TGCGCCAGCAGCCCAGGGAACACTGAAGCTTTCTTT.

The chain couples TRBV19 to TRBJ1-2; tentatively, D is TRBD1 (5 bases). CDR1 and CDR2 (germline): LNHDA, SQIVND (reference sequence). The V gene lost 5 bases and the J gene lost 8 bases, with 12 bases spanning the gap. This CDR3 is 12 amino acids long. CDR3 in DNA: TGTGCCAGTAGTGGCGCTAAGGGGGGCTACACCTTC. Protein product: CASSGAKGGYTF.

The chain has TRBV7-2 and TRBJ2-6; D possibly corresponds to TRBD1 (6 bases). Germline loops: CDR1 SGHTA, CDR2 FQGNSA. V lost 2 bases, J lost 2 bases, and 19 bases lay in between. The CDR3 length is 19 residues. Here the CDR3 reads CASSLLFYRAKAGANVLTF. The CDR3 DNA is TGTGCCAGCAGCTTATTGTTCTACAGGGCCAAGGCTGGGGCCAACGTCCTGACTTTC.

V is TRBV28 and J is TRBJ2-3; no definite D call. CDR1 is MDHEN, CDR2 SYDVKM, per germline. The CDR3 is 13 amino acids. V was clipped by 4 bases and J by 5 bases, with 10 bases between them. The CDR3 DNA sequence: TGTGCCAGCAGTTCCTCATCGGGAGATACGCAGTATTTT. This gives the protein CASSSSSGDTQYF. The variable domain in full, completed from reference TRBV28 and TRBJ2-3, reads DVKVTQSSRYLVKRTGEKVFLECVQDMDHENMFWYRQDPGLGLRLIYFSYDVKMKEKGDIPEGYSVSREKKERFSLILESASTNQTSMYLCASSSSSGDTQYFGPGTRLTVL.

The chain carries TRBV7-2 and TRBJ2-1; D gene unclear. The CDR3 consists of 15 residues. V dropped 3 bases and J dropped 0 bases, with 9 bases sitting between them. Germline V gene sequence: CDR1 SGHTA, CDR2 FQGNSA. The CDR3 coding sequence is TGTGCCAGCAGCTTTCCTACGAGCTCCTACAATGAGCAGTTCTTC. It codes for CASSFPTSSYNEQFF.

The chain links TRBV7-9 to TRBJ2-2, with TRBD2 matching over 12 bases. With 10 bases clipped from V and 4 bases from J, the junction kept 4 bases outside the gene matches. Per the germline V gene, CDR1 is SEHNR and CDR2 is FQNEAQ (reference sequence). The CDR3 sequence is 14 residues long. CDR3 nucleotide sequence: TGTGCCACCTGGGGACTAGCGGGCACCGGGGAGCTGTTTTTT. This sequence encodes CATWGLAGTGELFF.

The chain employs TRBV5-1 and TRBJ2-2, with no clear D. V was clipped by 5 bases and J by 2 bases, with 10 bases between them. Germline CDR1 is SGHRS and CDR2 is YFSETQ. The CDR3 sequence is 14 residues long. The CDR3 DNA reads TGCGCCAGCAGTAAAGCGTATAACACCGGGGAGCTGTTTTTT. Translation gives CASSKAYNTGELFF. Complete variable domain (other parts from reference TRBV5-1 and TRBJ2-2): KAGVTQTPRYLIKTRGQQVTLSCSPISGHRSVSWYQQTPGQGLQFLFEYFSETQRNKGNFPGRFSGRQFSNSRSEMNVSTLELGDSALYLCASSKAYNTGELFFGEGSRLTVL.